This T cell receptor (beta chain) was obtained from a study of blood T cell repertoires in COVID-19. With 8 bases clipped from V and 0 bases from J, the junction kept 11 bases outside the gene matches. The germline gives CDR1 SGHRS, CDR2 YFSETQ. The CDR3 sequence is 17 residues long. The table lists this clone with a count of one. In the authors' workflow: Amplified reference gene primers provided the basis for estimating nucleated cell counts. Profiled with immunoSEQ multiplex PCR; TCRdb holds only in-frame clones, not every one. Clone size and V and J calls were adopted from that table, with D and trimming inferred from the DNA. The top ten hold 10% to 15% of the sample, which has around 81,000 clones, about 80% seen once.

The receptor comes from a human donor in a cohort sampled during active COVID-19. The chain combines TRBV5-1 with TRBJ2-3, with 11 bases matching TRBD2. Sequences were obtained from peripheral blood. CDR3 bases: TGCGCCAGTTCCGGGACTAGCGGTTACTCTAGCACAGATACGCAGTATTTT. Translated, it gives CASSGTSGYSSTDTQYF.